One sample yielded the 20 T cell receptor beta chains listed below, sequenced in a study of cytomegalovirus exposure and HLA in healthy donors. PCR amplification relied on 60 Vbeta primers (plus 13 Jbeta primers). Profiling relied on immunoSEQ multiplex PCR, and the TCRdb table lists in-frame clones only, not all of them. In all, the sample yields tens of thousands of clones. The specimen sequenced was PBMCs. Receptor source: a girl aged 10-17 years in good health and CMV-seropositive.

The chain recombines TRBV19 with TRBJ1-5; no clear D gene. V was shortened by 0 bases and J by 0 bases, with 9 bases between the two germline ends. Germline V CDR1 and CDR2: LNHDA, SQIVND (reference sequence). The CDR3 is 16 amino acids. Written as DNA, the CDR3 is TGTGCCAGTAGTATAGATCCGCAGAATAGCAATCAGCCCCAGCATTTT. It is translated as CASSIDPQNSNQPQHF.

In DNA, the CDR3 is TGTGCCAGCAGCTTGGGCAGCGCCTACGAGCAGTACTTC. Its translation: CASSLGSAYEQYF. The chain couples TRBV5-6 to TRBJ2-7; D not certain. CDR1 and CDR2 (germline): SGHDT, YYEEEE. The CDR3 has 13 residues. The V gene lost 0 bases and the J gene lost 2 bases, with 6 bases spanning the gap.

Comment on this clone: The junction differs from germline at one of its ends, possibly a read error. This chain links TRBV7-3 with TRBJ2-1, with 7 bases matching TRBD1. The CDR3 consists of 16 residues. Germline-derived CDR1 and CDR2 are SGHTA and FQGTGA. The CDR3 loop reads CASSLTRDSSDNEQFF. Written as DNA, the CDR3 is TGTGCCAGCAGCTTAACCCGGGACAGCTCCGACAATGAGCAGTTCTTC.

The chain combines TRBV28 with TRBJ1-1; no reliable D call. V was pared by 3 bases and J by 12 bases, with 20 bases between. The germline V gene has CDR1 MDHEN and CDR2 SYDVKM. This CDR3 has 14 residues. The CDR3 coding sequence is TGTGCCAGCAGTTTTCCCCTTCGGGCAGCCGGGACTTTCTTT. Protein product: CASSFPLRAAGTFF. Filled out from reference TRBV28 and TRBJ1-1, the complete variable domain reads DVKVTQSSRYLVKRTGEKVFLECVQDMDHENMFWYRQDPGLGLRLIYFSYDVKMKEKGDIPEGYSVSREKKERFSLILESASTNQTSMYLCASSFPLRAAGTFFGQGTRLTVV.

The V call is TRBV7-3, the J call TRBJ2-7; 10 nucleotides line up with TRBD1. The germline gives CDR1 SGHTA, CDR2 FQGTGA. The CDR3 extends over 15 amino acids. The V segment lost 2 bases and the J segment 5 bases; nucleotides outside the gene matches: 6. The CDR3 nucleotides are TGTGCCAGCAGCTTAGGAGGGACAGGGGTCGACGAGCAGTACTTC. Its protein is CASSLGGTGVDEQYF.

The chain couples TRBV4-1 to TRBJ2-2, with 10 bases that match TRBD2. The CDR3 extends over 17 amino acids. V shed 2 bases, J shed 4 bases, and the junction held 7 bases outside the gene matches. The V gene's germline CDR1 is MGHRA and CDR2 YSYEKL. The CDR3 loop is CASSQTLAGNPTGELFF. The CDR3, as DNA: TGCGCCAGCAGCCAAACACTAGCGGGGAACCCCACCGGGGAGCTGTTTTTT.

The chain uses TRBV2 and TRBJ1-2; unclear D gene. Germline assignment: CDR1 SNHLY and CDR2 FYNNEI. V was pared by 6 bases and J by 3 bases, with 11 bases between. The CDR3 runs 13 residues. In DNA, the CDR3 is TGTGCCAGCAGCCCGGGGATGGACTATGGCTACACCTTC. Translation: CASSPGMDYGYTF.

The chain carries TRBV30 and TRBJ2-6; no clear D. This CDR3 comprises 15 residues. Per germline, CDR1 GTSNPN and CDR2 SVGIG (reference sequence). Trimming pared 2 bases from V and 2 bases from J, leaving 10 bases between. The CDR3 sequence: CAWSPELAGANVLTF. As DNA, the CDR3 is TGTGCCTGGAGTCCCGAGTTGGCTGGGGCCAACGTCCTGACTTTC.

This sequence joins TRBV18 and TRBJ1-3, with TRBD1 matching 9 bases. Germline lookup yields CDR1 KGHSH and CDR2 LQKENI. J gave up 4 bases and V 5 bases, and 12 bases lay outside the gene matches. CDR3 length equals 17 residues. The CDR3 spells CASSNPGQGYGGNTIYF. In DNA, the CDR3 is TGTGCCAGCTCAAACCCGGGACAGGGATATGGAGGAAACACCATATATTTT.

The J gene is TRBJ1-4, the V gene TRBV28, with TRBD1 matching 9 bases. Germline CDR1 and CDR2: MDHEN and SYDVKM. The ends lost 5 bases at V and 8 bases at J; junction bases unmatched: 3. This CDR3 is 13 amino acids long. The CDR3 bases are TGTGCCAGCAGTAATGGACAGGGGGAAAAACTGTTTTTT. Translation gives CASSNGQGEKLFF.

The rearrangement joins TRBV6-5 to TRBJ2-1; tentative D call: TRBD2 (5 bases). The CDR3 runs 13 residues. V shed 7 bases and J shed 5 bases, with 12 bases lying between them. Germline V gene data show CDR1 as MNHEY and CDR2 as SVGAGI. CDR3 nucleotide sequence: TGTGCCAGCACGGTAACGGGAAACAATGAGCAGTTCTTC. Its protein product is CASTVTGNNEQFF.

The gene calls are TRBV5-4 and TRBJ2-2; TRBD2 agrees at 9 bases. Losses at the gene ends were 0 bases for V and 3 bases for J; bases not matched to a gene: 3. The CDR3 is 16 residues long. Germline values: CDR1 SGHNT, CDR2 YYREEE (reference sequence). In DNA, the CDR3 is TGTGCCAGCAGCTTGGGCGGGGGGGGTTACACCGGGGAGCTGTTTTTT. Its protein product is CASSLGGGGYTGELFF. Complete variable domain (other parts from reference TRBV5-4 and TRBJ2-2): ETGVTQSPTHLIKTRGQQVTLRCSSQSGHNTVSWYQQALGQGPQFIFQYYREEENGRGNFPPRFSGLQFPNYSSELNVNALELDDSALYLCASSLGGGGYTGELFFGEGSRLTVL.

This CDR3 is CASSSGVRGEQYF. As DNA, the CDR3 is TGTGCCAGCAGCTCAGGGGTTAGGGGCGAGCAGTACTTC. J is TRBJ2-7 and V is TRBV5-6; weak D call: TRBD1 (6 bases). Deletions cut 3 bases from V and 6 bases from J, with 13 bases between. CDR1 and CDR2 from the germline V gene are SGHDT and YYEEEE. CDR3 length: 13 amino acids. Supplemented by reference TRBV5-6 and TRBJ2-7, the full variable domain reads DAGVTQSPTHLIKTRGQQVTLRCSPKSGHDTVSWYQQALGQGPQFIFQYYEEEERQRGNFPDRFSGHQFPNYSSELNVNALLLGDSALYLCASSSGVRGEQYFGPGTRLTVT.

The chain recombines TRBV19 with TRBJ2-3, with 9 bases aligning to TRBD1. V was clipped by 3 bases and J by 2 bases; unmatched bases: 9. Germline loops: CDR1 LNHDA, CDR2 SQIVND (reference sequence). The CDR3 length is 17 residues. The CDR3 nucleotides are TGTGCCAGTAGTATTTGGGGACAGGGTCCGACCACAGATACGCAGTATTTT. Protein: CASSIWGQGPTTDTQYF.

The V call is TRBV28, the J call TRBJ1-5; D is possibly TRBD1 (5 bases). Per the germline V gene, CDR1 is MDHEN and CDR2 is SYDVKM. The CDR3 is 16 amino acids. The V gene lost 7 bases and the J gene lost 4 bases, with 20 bases spanning the gap. As DNA, the CDR3 is TGTGCCAGCACGGACCCGGGGGGATCGGGGAATCAGCCCCAGCATTTT. This translates into CASTDPGGSGNQPQHF.

V is TRBV11-1 and J is TRBJ2-3; 8 bases fit TRBD1. With V trimmed by 4 bases and J by 3 bases, 3 bases remained unmatched. There are 14 residues in the CDR3. CDR1 is SGHAT, CDR2 FQDESV, per germline (reference sequence). CDR3 nucleotide sequence: TGTGCCAGCAGCTCCGGACAGGGAACAGATACGCAGTATTTT. It codes for CASSSGQGTDTQYF.

The chain is built from TRBV4-3 and TRBJ2-1, with 9 bases lining up with TRBD1. V was pared by 3 bases and J by 9 bases, with 3 bases of the junction left unmatched. The CDR3 sequence is 13 residues long. Per the germline V gene, CDR1 is LGHNA and CDR2 is YSLEER. DNA of the CDR3: TGCGCCAGCAGCCAGGAGACAGGGGGTGAGCAGTTCTTC. It is translated as CASSQETGGEQFF.

This chain joins TRBV4-2 and TRBJ2-1; TRBD2 matches 13 bases. Germline CDR1 and CDR2: LGHNA and YNFKEQ. The CDR3 length is 16 residues. The V gene end was trimmed by 0 bases and the J gene end by 10 bases; junction bases not matched to a gene: 6. CDR3 region: CASSQDFTSGGAEQFF. DNA for the CDR3: TGTGCCAGCAGCCAAGATTTCACTAGCGGGGGGGCCGAGCAGTTCTTC.

The chain uses TRBV6-1 and TRBJ2-7, with 9 bases that match TRBD1. The germline V gene encodes CDR1 MNHNS and CDR2 SASEGT. With V trimmed by 6 bases and J by 3 bases, 3 bases remained unmatched. This CDR3 is built from 13 residues. The CDR3 DNA reads TGTGCCAGCAGAGGGGACAGGGACTACGAGCAGTACTTC. Its protein product is CASRGDRDYEQYF.

The CDR3 DNA follows: TGTGCCAGCAGACTCAGGGACAGGGGGATCGGTGAGCAGTTCTTC. Protein: CASRLRDRGIGEQFF. V and J are TRBV6-1 and TRBJ2-1; 11 bases match TRBD1. V gave up 6 bases and J gave up 9 bases; unmatched junction bases: 10. The CDR3 sequence is 15 residues long. Germline V lookup: CDR1 MNHNS, CDR2 SASEGT.